This T cell receptor (beta chain) was identified in a study of T cell repertoires in cytomegalovirus infection. The wider study: Selected CMV epitopes included recently identified HLA-C-restricted ones as well as well-studied HLA-B-restricted ones. Carrying CMV and the relevant HLA type showed in public TCR beta signatures. Points from the study as a whole: The study identified carriers of CMV plus the relevant HLA from cumulative public TCR beta family frequency. Ex vivo, HLA-C-restricted CMV-specific TCR beta clonotypes prevailed over the rest of the response.

As regards this clonotype: The antigen is not known.

After removal of 6 bases from V and 5 bases from J, the junction contained 7 bases not matched to a gene. The germline V gene encodes CDR1 MDHEN and CDR2 SYDVKM. The CDR3 is 16 amino acids. TCRdb analysed the reads with MiXCR anew, one entry per CDR3 protein. The table records fewer than 85,000 distinct CDR3 sequences, around half of them present only once. The sample in question was CD8+ T cells from cultured PBMCs, obtained from culture after CMV antigen stimulation. The receptor was isolated from a human donor in good health (CMV status not recorded). Some clones in this sample may be carry-over from other donors' samples. V gene TRBV28 combines with J gene TRBJ2-1; TRBD2 agrees at 13 bases. The CDR3 spells CASSRITSGGDNEQFF. For the CDR3, the DNA is TGTGCCAGCAGCCGGATAACTAGCGGGGGGGACAATGAGCAGTTCTTC.